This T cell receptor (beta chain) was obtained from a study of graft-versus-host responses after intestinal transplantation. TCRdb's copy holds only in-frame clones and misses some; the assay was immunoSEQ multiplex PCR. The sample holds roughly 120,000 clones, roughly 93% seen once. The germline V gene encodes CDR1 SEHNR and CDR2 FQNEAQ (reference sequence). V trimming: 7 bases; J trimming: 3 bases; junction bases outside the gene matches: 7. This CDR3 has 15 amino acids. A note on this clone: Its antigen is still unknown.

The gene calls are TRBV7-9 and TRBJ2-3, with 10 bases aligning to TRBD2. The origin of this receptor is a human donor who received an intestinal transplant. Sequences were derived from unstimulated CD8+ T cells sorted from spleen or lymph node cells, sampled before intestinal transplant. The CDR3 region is CASTPAGGETDTQYF. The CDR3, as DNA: TGTGCCAGCACCCCAGCGGGAGGGGAGACAGATACGCAGTATTTT.